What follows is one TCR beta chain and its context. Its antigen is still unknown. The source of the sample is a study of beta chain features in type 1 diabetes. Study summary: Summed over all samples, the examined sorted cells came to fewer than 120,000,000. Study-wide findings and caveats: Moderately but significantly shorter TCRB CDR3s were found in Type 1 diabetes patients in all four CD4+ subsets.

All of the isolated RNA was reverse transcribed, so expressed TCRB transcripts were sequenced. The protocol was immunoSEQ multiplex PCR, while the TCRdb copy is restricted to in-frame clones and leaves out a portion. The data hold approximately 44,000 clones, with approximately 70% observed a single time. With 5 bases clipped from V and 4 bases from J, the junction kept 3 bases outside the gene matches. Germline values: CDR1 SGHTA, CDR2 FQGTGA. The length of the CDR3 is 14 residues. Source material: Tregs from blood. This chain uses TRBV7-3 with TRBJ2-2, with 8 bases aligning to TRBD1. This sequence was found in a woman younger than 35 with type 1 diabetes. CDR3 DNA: TGTGCCAGCAGCATGGACAGGGTCACCGGGGAGCTGTTTTTT. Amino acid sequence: CASSMDRVTGELFF.